A selection of T cell receptor beta chains follows, all from one sample in a study of human T cells and chemical hapten exposure. MiXCR, run by TCRdb on the 5' RACE reads, gives a single entry per CDR3 protein. The sample carries 70,000 to 85,000 distinct CDR3 sequences, more than 15% recorded once. Receptor source: a female donor in good health. Each CDR3 is given with its conserved first and last residue. The order of the fields is clone size, CDR3 length, J gene, D gene, V gene, CDR3 DNA, CDR3 protein. D genes are given only for firm matches. Some rows mark clone size as missing; the rest say once, few, many or name a class of expanded clone.

clone size: few
CDR3 length: 14
J gene: TRBJ1-2
D gene: TRBD1
V gene: TRBV12-5
CDR3 DNA: TGTGCTAGTGGTTTGGGACAGGGGGACTATGGCTACACCTTC
CDR3 protein: CASGLGQGDYGYTF

clone size: .
CDR3 length: 15
J gene: TRBJ1-4
D gene: .
V gene: TRBV6-5
CDR3 DNA: TGTGCCAGCGGCAAACAGAGTGCAACTAATGAAAAACTGTTTTTT
CDR3 protein: CASGKQSATNEKLFF

clone size: .
CDR3 length: 15
J gene: TRBJ1-1
D gene: .
V gene: TRBV19
CDR3 DNA: TGTGCCAGTAGTCCCGGGGGGGGCCGGAACACTGAAGCTTTCTTT
CDR3 protein: CASSPGGGRNTEAFF

clone size: few
CDR3 length: 17
J gene: TRBJ2-7
D gene: TRBD2
V gene: TRBV7-2
CDR3 DNA: TGTGCCAGCAGCTTAGGGACTAGCGGGATACGGTCTATCGAGCAGTACTTC
CDR3 protein: CASSLGTSGIRSIEQYF

clone size: few
CDR3 length: 14
J gene: TRBJ1-4
D gene: TRBD1
V gene: TRBV7-8
CDR3 DNA: TGTGCCAGCAGCGGAGGGGGCGCAGATGAAAAACTGTTTTTT
CDR3 protein: CASSGGGADEKLFF

clone size: .
CDR3 length: 17
J gene: TRBJ1-2
D gene: .
V gene: TRBV18
CDR3 DNA: TGTGCCAGCTCACCACCAACGGGTCCCTCGGGAGACTATGGCTACACCTTC
CDR3 protein: CASSPPTGPSGDYGYTF

clone size: few
CDR3 length: 15
J gene: TRBJ1-5
D gene: .
V gene: TRBV5-6
CDR3 DNA: TGTGCCAGCAGCCTGACACAGGGAAGCAATCAGCCCCAGCATTTT
CDR3 protein: CASSLTQGSNQPQHF

clone size: many
CDR3 length: 17
J gene: TRBJ2-2
D gene: .
V gene: TRBV5-1
CDR3 DNA: TGCGCCAGCAGCCCATCTCCAGGACCCAGGGACACCGGGGAGCTGTTTTTT
CDR3 protein: CASSPSPGPRDTGELFF

clone size: .
CDR3 length: 15
J gene: TRBJ1-5
D gene: .
V gene: TRBV7-2
CDR3 DNA: TGTGCCAGCAGCTTAGCGGGGGCCCGGAGTCAGCCCCAGCATTTT
CDR3 protein: CASSLAGARSQPQHF

clone size: .
CDR3 length: 15
J gene: TRBJ1-2
D gene: TRBD1
V gene: TRBV20-1
CDR3 DNA: TGCAGTGCTTTGGGACAGGGGGCAGCTAACTATGGCTACACCTTC
CDR3 protein: CSALGQGAANYGYTF

clone size: .
CDR3 length: 20
J gene: TRBJ2-4
D gene: TRBD2
V gene: TRBV12-3/TRBV12-4
CDR3 DNA: TGTGCCAGCAGTCGCCCGGAGTTGTTAGCGGGGGAATTAGCCAAAAACATTCAGTACTTC
CDR3 protein: CASSRPELLAGELAKNIQYF

clone size: .
CDR3 length: 14
J gene: TRBJ1-2
D gene: .
V gene: TRBV2
CDR3 DNA: TGTGCCAGCAGCTACAGGGTTATGGCGGGCGGCTACACCTTC
CDR3 protein: CASSYRVMAGGYTF

clone size: .
CDR3 length: 15
J gene: TRBJ1-4
D gene: TRBD1
V gene: TRBV7-9
CDR3 DNA: TGTGCCAGCAGCGGGCCGGGACAGGCTAATGAAAAACTGTTTTTT
CDR3 protein: CASSGPGQANEKLFF

clone size: few
CDR3 length: 18
J gene: TRBJ2-1
D gene: TRBD2
V gene: TRBV18
CDR3 DNA: TGTGCCAGCTCACCCCTATCACTAGCGGGAGCGGTCTACAATGAGCAGTTCTTC
CDR3 protein: CASSPLSLAGAVYNEQFF

clone size: .
CDR3 length: 15
J gene: TRBJ1-3
D gene: .
V gene: TRBV14
CDR3 DNA: TGTGCCAGCACTTCCGCAGTAAGCGGTGGAAACACCATATATTTT
CDR3 protein: CASTSAVSGGNTIYF

clone size: many
CDR3 length: 13
J gene: TRBJ1-1
D gene: .
V gene: TRBV7-9
CDR3 DNA: TGTGCCAGCAGCTTAGACATGAACACTGAAGCTTTCTTT
CDR3 protein: CASSLDMNTEAFF

clone size: few
CDR3 length: 17
J gene: TRBJ2-3
D gene: TRBD2
V gene: TRBV3-1
CDR3 DNA: TGTGCCAGCAGCCAAGAACGGGGGGGCCGAGGCACAGATACGCAGTATTTT
CDR3 protein: CASSQERGGRGTDTQYF

clone size: few
CDR3 length: 14
J gene: TRBJ2-5
D gene: TRBD2
V gene: TRBV29-1
CDR3 DNA: TGCAGCGTTGATTTGGGGACTAGCGGAGAGACCCAGTACTTC
CDR3 protein: CSVDLGTSGETQYF

clone size: .
CDR3 length: 15
J gene: TRBJ2-7
D gene: TRBD2
V gene: TRBV5-1
CDR3 DNA: TGCGCCAGCAGCTTCGGGGGGACGGACTCCTACGAGCAGTACTTC
CDR3 protein: CASSFGGTDSYEQYF

clone size: few
CDR3 length: 17
J gene: TRBJ2-6
D gene: TRBD1
V gene: TRBV5-1
CDR3 DNA: TGCGCCAGCAAATACCGGGACAGGGGGCTTCTCAGCAACGTCCTGACTTTC
CDR3 protein: CASKYRDRGLLSNVLTF

clone size: once
CDR3 length: 17
J gene: TRBJ2-5
D gene: TRBD2
V gene: TRBV7-9
CDR3 DNA: TGTGCCAGCAGCTTAGCAGAATTGACTAGCCGAAGAGAGACCCAGTACTTC
CDR3 protein: CASSLAELTSRRETQYF

clone size: few
CDR3 length: 13
J gene: TRBJ1-1
D gene: .
V gene: TRBV30
CDR3 DNA: TGTGCCTGGAGGGGACGAGTCGCCACTGAAGCTTTCTTT
CDR3 protein: CAWRGRVATEAFF